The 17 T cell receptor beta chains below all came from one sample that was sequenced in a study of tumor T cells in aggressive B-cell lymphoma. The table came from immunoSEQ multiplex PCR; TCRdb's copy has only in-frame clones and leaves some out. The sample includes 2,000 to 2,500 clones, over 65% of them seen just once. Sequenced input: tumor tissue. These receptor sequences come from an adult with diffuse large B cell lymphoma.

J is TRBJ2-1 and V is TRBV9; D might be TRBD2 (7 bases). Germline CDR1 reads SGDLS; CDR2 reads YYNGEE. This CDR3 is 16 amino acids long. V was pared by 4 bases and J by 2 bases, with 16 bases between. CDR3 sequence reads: CASSPGPGGPYNEQFF. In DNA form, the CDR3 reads TGTGCCAGCAGCCCTGGTCCGGGGGGCCCCTACAATGAGCAGTTCTTC.

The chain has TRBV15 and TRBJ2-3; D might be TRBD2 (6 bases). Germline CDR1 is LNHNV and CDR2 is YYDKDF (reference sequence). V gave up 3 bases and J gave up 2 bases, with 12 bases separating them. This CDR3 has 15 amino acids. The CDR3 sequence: CATSSGTFATDTQYF. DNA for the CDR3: TGTGCCACCAGCAGTGGGACTTTCGCCACAGATACGCAGTATTTT.

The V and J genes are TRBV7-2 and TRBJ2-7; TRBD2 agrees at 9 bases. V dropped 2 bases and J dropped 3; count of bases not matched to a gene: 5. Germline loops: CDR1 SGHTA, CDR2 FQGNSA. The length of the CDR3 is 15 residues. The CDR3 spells CASSLTSGFIYEQYF. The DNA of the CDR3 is TGTGCCAGCAGCTTAACTAGCGGGTTTATCTACGAGCAGTACTTC.

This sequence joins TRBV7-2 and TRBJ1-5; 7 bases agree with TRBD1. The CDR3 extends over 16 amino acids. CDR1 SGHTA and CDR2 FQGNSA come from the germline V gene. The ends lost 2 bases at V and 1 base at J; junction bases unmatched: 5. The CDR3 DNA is TGTGCCAGCAGCTTACTACCCAGGGGGAGCAATCAGCCCCAGCATTTT. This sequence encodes CASSLLPRGSNQPQHF.

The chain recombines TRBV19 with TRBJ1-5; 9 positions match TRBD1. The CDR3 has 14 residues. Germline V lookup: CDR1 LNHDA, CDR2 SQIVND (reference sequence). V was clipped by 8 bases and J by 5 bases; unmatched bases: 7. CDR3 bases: TGTGCCAGTTCACATGGACAGGGGTATCAGCCCCAGCATTTT. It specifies CASSHGQGYQPQHF. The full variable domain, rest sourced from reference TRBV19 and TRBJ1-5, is DGGITQSPKYLFRKEGQNVTLSCEQNLNHDAMYWYRQDPGQGLRLIYYSQIVNDFQKGDIAEGYSVSREKKESFPLTVTSAQKNPTAFYLCASSHGQGYQPQHFGDGTRLSIL.

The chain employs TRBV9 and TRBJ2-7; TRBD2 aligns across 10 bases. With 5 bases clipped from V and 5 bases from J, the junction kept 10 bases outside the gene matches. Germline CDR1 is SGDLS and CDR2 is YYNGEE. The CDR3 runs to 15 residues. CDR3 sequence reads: CASSGEGLAINEQYF. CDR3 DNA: TGTGCCAGCAGTGGGGAGGGACTAGCGATAAACGAGCAGTACTTC.

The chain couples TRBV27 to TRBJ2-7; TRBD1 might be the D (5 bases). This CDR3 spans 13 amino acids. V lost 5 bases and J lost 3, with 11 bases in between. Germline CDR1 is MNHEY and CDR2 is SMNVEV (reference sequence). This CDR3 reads CASSARVGYEQYF. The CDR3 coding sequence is TGTGCCAGCAGTGCCAGGGTTGGCTACGAGCAGTACTTC.

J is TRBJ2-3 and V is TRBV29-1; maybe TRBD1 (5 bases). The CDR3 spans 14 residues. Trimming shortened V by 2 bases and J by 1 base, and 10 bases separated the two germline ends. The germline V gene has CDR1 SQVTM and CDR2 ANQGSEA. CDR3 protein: CSVETGPGTDTQYF. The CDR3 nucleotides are TGCAGCGTTGAAACAGGTCCTGGCACAGATACGCAGTATTTT.

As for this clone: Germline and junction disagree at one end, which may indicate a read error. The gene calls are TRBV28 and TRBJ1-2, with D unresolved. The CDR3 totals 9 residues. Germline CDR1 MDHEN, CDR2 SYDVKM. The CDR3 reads CASSFPRAF. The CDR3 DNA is TGTGCCAGCAGTTTCCCCCGAGCCTTC.

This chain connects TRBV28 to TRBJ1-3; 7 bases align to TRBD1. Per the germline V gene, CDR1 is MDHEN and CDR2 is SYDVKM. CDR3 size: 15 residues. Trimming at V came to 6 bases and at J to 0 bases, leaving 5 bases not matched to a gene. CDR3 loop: CASRWDRTSGNTIYF. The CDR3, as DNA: TGTGCCAGCAGGTGGGACAGAACCTCTGGAAACACCATATATTTT.

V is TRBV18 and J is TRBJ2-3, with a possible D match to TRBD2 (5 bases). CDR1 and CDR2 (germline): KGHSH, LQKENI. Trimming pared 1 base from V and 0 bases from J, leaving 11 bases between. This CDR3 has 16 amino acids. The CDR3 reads CASSPRVSGSTDTQYF. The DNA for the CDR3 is TGTGCCAGCTCACCACGGGTCAGCGGAAGCACAGATACGCAGTATTTT.

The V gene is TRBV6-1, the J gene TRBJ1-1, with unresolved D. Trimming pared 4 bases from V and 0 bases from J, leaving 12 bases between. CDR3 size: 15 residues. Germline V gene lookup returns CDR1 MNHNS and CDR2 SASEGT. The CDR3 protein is CASSAARALNTEAFF. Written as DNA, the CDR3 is TGTGCCAGCAGTGCAGCGCGGGCTCTGAACACTGAAGCTTTCTTT.

In DNA form, the CDR3 reads TGTGCCAGTAACGAAGACGGACAGGGCACAGATACGCAGTATTTT. Protein product: CASNEDGQGTDTQYF. This rearrangement joins TRBV19 to TRBJ2-3; TRBD1 agrees at 7 bases. V dropped 7 bases and J dropped 1; count of bases not matched to a gene: 8. This CDR3 contains 15 residues. CDR1 is LNHDA, CDR2 SQIVND, per germline (reference sequence). Based on the CDR3 plus reference TRBV19 and TRBJ2-3, the full variable domain is DGGITQSPKYLFRKEGQNVTLSCEQNLNHDAMYWYRQDPGQGLRLIYYSQIVNDFQKGDIAEGYSVSREKKESFPLTVTSAQKNPTAFYLCASNEDGQGTDTQYFGPGTRLTVL.

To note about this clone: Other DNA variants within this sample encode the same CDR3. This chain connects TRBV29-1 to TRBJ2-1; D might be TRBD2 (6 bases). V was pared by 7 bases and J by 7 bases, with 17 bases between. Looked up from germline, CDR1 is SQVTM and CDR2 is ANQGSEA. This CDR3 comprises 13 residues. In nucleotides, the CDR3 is TGCAGCGCCGATTGGGGGGTTGTAAATGAGCAGTTCTTC. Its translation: CSADWGVVNEQFF.

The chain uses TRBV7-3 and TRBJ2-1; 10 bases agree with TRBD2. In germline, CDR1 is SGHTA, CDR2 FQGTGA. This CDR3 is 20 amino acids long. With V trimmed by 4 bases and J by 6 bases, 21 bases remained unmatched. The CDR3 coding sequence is TGTGCCAGCAGCTCCCCTCGGGACAGGAGGAGCGGGGGGGGTGCCAATGAGCAGTTCTTC. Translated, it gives CASSSPRDRRSGGGANEQFF.

The CDR3 nucleotides are TGTGCCAGCACGGCGGGAGCGTCCTACAATGAGCAGTTCTTC. Amino acid sequence: CASTAGASYNEQFF. The V gene is TRBV6-1, the J gene TRBJ2-1; 7 positions agree with TRBD2. This CDR3 is 14 amino acids long. In germline, CDR1 is MNHNS, CDR2 SASEGT. J gave up 1 base and V 7 bases, and 4 bases lay outside the gene matches.

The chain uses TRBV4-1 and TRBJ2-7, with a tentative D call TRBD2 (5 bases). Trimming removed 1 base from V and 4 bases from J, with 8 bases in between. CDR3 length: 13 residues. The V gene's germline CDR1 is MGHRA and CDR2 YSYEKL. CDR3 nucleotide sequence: TGCGCCAGCAGCCAAGGAGAGCGGTACGAGCAGTACTTC. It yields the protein CASSQGERYEQYF.